This paragraph reports one T cell receptor (beta chain). Its cognate antigen is unknown. The sample belongs to a study of T cell responses to AZD1222 COVID-19 vaccine. Produced via immunoSEQ multiplex PCR; TCRdb's table is partial and in-frame only. This table has tens of thousands of clones, 85% to 90% appearing once. The germline V gene encodes CDR1 SGHTA and CDR2 FQGNSA. Trimming removed 0 bases from V and 4 bases from J, with 15 bases in between. The CDR3 loop spans 17 amino acids. General study findings and limits: Only six or seven AZD1222 recipients were seropositive at baseline. Spike-specific TCR breadth rose after two AZD1222 doses, and depth rose as well. Repertoire sampling was restricted to post-peak T cell response timepoints.

This receptor was obtained from an adult in good health. V and J are TRBV7-2 and TRBJ2-2; possible D gene TRBD2, 5 bases. Sequenced here: peripheral blood, sampled on day 0 of AZD1222 vaccination. The CDR3 DNA is TGTGCCAGCAGCTTAGCGCCGGGGAGTGCTGGCACCGGGGAGCTGTTTTTT. Its protein is CASSLAPGSAGTGELFF.